The present T cell receptor (beta chain) was sequenced within a study of regulatory T cells in long-lasting Graves disease. Study results and limitations: Persistent Graves' patients showed reduced TCR diversity versus newly diagnosed patients. Persistent patients shared some 2,900 public clonotypes among themselves. Newly diagnosed patients shared fewer, at about a thousand.

This CDR3 region has 15 residues. With V trimmed by 5 bases and J by 4 bases, 8 bases remained unmatched. CDR1 and CDR2 (germline): SEHNR, FQNEAQ (reference sequence). For TCR beta, libraries came from iRepertoire HTBI primers and Arm-PCR of CDR3 regions. TCRdb re-called the multiplex PCR reads through MiXCR, storing one row per CDR3 protein. The profile shows about 200,000 distinct CDR3 sequences, around 20% of them singletons. There are many counts of this clonotype. Its antigen remains unidentified. The time point here: newly diagnosed GD, antithyroid drugs for less than 3 months. PBMC-derived RNA was used for the TCR library.

The rearrangement joins TRBV7-9 to TRBJ2-3, with 8 bases fitting TRBD1. The sample consisted of peripheral blood mononuclear cells (PBMCs), taken at new diagnosis, from a patient treated with antithyroid drugs. The sequence was collected from a female donor with Graves disease. The chain's CDR3 is CASSPGTGGPDTQYF. As DNA, the CDR3 is TGTGCCAGCAGCCCCGGGACAGGAGGACCAGATACGCAGTATTTT.